This is a list of T cell receptor beta chains from one sample in a study of T cells after yellow fever vaccination. TCRdb ran MiXCR on the 5' RACE reads and lists one entry per CDR3 protein. The sample consists of 620,000 or so distinct CDR3 sequences, roughly a sixth of them appearing once. The material sequenced was PBMCs, taken 5 to 6 days after the first yellow fever vaccination. These receptors were taken from a man in his late teens or twenties who received the YFV17D yellow fever vaccine. The CDR3 runs from the conserved cysteine through the conserved F or W. D genes are given only for firm matches. Clone size is given for some rows only: seen once, a few or many times, or a class if the clone is expanded.

j_gene,abundance,v_gene,d_gene,CDR3aa,CDR3nt
TRBJ1-2,few,TRBV5-6,TRBD1,CASSSTGMAGYTF,TGTGCCAGCAGCTCGACAGGGATGGCTGGCTACACCTTC
TRBJ1-1,.,TRBV12-3/TRBV12-4,TRBD1,CASSFRTGYTEAFF,TGTGCCAGCAGTTTCCGGACAGGCTACACTGAAGCTTTCTTT
TRBJ1-1,few,TRBV9,TRBD1,CASSAKGASRTEAFF,TGTGCCAGCAGCGCTAAGGGGGCTTCGAGAACTGAAGCTTTCTTT
TRBJ1-1,.,TRBV28,.,CASSPPRHPNTEAFF,TGTGCCAGCAGTCCGCCTCGGCACCCGAACACTGAAGCTTTCTTT
TRBJ2-2,few,TRBV12-3/TRBV12-4,.,CASSFGETGELFF,TGTGCCAGCAGTTTTGGTGAGACCGGGGAGCTGTTTTTT
TRBJ1-5,few,TRBV6-5,TRBD1,CASSLDPPGDRDVQPQHF,TGTGCCAGCAGTTTGGATCCACCGGGTGACAGGGATGTTCAGCCCCAGCATTTT
TRBJ2-5,.,TRBV30,.,CAWSISQETQYF,TGTGCCTGGAGCATCTCCCAAGAGACCCAGTACTTC
TRBJ2-1,few,TRBV6-2/TRBV6-3,.,CASKRVSPDEQFF,TGTGCCAGCAAAAGGGTTAGCCCAGATGAGCAGTTCTTC
TRBJ1-6,.,TRBV6-2/TRBV6-3,.,CASSYFGRGMNSPLHF,TGTGCCAGCAGTTACTTCGGCAGGGGTATGAATTCACCCCTCCACTTT
TRBJ2-3,many,TRBV4-3,TRBD2,CASSQEGGSTDTQYF,TGCGCCAGCAGCCAAGAGGGGGGGAGCACAGATACGCAGTATTTT
TRBJ2-2,.,TRBV4-1,.,CASSQRKATGELFF,TGCGCCAGCAGCCAAAGGAAGGCGACCGGGGAGCTGTTTTTT
TRBJ2-5,.,TRBV15,TRBD1,CATSRGGGRYPQETQYF,TGTGCCACCAGCAGAGGAGGGGGCAGATATCCTCAAGAGACCCAGTACTTC
TRBJ2-7,many,TRBV5-6,.,CASTSEGGLDYEQYF,TGTGCCAGCACCTCGGAGGGGGGATTGGACTACGAGCAGTACTTC
TRBJ1-4,few,TRBV7-9,.,CASSLGPQGLTNEKLFF,TGTGCCAGCAGCTTAGGCCCCCAGGGGCTTACTAATGAAAAACTGTTTTTT
TRBJ1-6,.,TRBV6-2/TRBV6-3,.,CASSYREGFHNSPLHF,TGTGCCAGCAGTTACAGGGAAGGGTTCCATAATTCACCCCTCCACTTT
TRBJ2-1,.,TRBV5-1,TRBD1,CASSLGDRIEQFF,TGCGCCAGCAGCTTGGGGGACAGAATAGAGCAGTTCTTC
TRBJ2-3,.,TRBV20-1,TRBD1,CSARKGQGSDTQYF,TGCAGTGCTAGAAAGGGACAGGGCTCAGATACGCAGTATTTT
TRBJ2-1,few,TRBV5-6,.,CASSPTGDEQFF,TGTGCCAGCAGCCCGACCGGGGATGAGCAGTTCTTC
TRBJ2-3,once,TRBV7-3,.,CASSRGTLGSDTQYF,TGTGCCAGCAGCAGGGGAACCTTGGGTTCAGATACGCAGTATTTT
TRBJ2-2,.,TRBV4-1,TRBD1,CASSQGGGQVLELFF,TGCGCCAGCAGCCAAGGAGGGGGACAGGTCTTAGAGCTGTTTTTT
TRBJ1-1,few,TRBV6-5,.,CASSYSNLIGDTEAFF,TGTGCCAGCAGTTACTCGAATCTAATCGGGGACACTGAAGCTTTCTTT
TRBJ1-6,.,TRBV6-5,TRBD1,CASSYPKGQGTSNSPLHF,TGTGCCAGCAGTTACCCGAAGGGACAGGGGACGAGTAATTCACCCCTCCACTTT
TRBJ2-7,.,TRBV6-5,TRBD1,CASSSTGPVPEQYF,TGTGCCAGCAGTTCGACAGGGCCGGTCCCCGAGCAGTACTTC
TRBJ1-1,.,TRBV19,.,CASSNGGLDTEAFF,TGTGCCAGTAGTAATGGGGGGTTGGACACTGAAGCTTTCTTT
TRBJ2-5,.,TRBV5-8,TRBD1,CASTRRTGGLGQETQYF,TGTGCCAGCACTCGGAGAACAGGGGGCCTGGGTCAAGAGACCCAGTACTTC
TRBJ2-1,.,TRBV3-1,.,CASSQDFGATNEQFF,TGTGCCAGCAGCCAAGATTTCGGGGCCACCAATGAGCAGTTCTTC
TRBJ2-4,many,TRBV5-5,TRBD1,CASSRRQGPNIQYF,TGTGCCAGCAGCCGACGACAGGGTCCGAACATTCAGTACTTC
TRBJ1-5,.,TRBV12-3/TRBV12-4,.,CASSPTRIHSNQPQHF,TGTGCCAGCAGTCCCACGAGGATCCATAGCAATCAGCCCCAGCATTTT
TRBJ2-5,few,TRBV2,TRBD2,CASSVRGVRETQYF,TGTGCCAGCAGTGTCCGGGGGGTCCGGGAGACCCAGTACTTC
TRBJ2-3,.,TRBV7-2,.,CASSLAGTTGNTDTQYF,TGTGCCAGCAGCTTAGCGGGGACAACAGGTAACACAGATACGCAGTATTTT
TRBJ2-7,few,TRBV5-1,TRBD2,CASSLERGAGGPYEQYF,TGCGCCAGCAGCTTGGAGAGAGGGGCGGGGGGCCCCTACGAGCAGTACTTC
TRBJ2-5,few,TRBV7-9,TRBD1,CASSRNWDSTEETQYF,TGTGCCAGCAGCCGGAATTGGGACAGTACCGAAGAGACCCAGTACTTC
TRBJ2-3,few,TRBV6-1,TRBD1,CASSRTGGVDTQYF,TGTGCCAGCAGTCGCACAGGGGGCGTCGATACGCAGTATTTT
TRBJ2-7,.,TRBV15,TRBD1,CATSRADRGTYEQYF,TGTGCCACCAGCAGAGCGGACAGGGGAACCTACGAGCAGTACTTC
TRBJ2-3,.,TRBV7-2,TRBD2,CASSPGGPPDTQYF,TGTGCCAGCAGCCCGGGGGGGCCCCCAGATACGCAGTATTTT
TRBJ2-4,few,TRBV10-3,.,CAIRPDSKKNIQYF,TGTGCCATCAGACCAGACAGCAAGAAAAACATTCAGTACTTC
TRBJ1-5,.,TRBV5-6,TRBD1,CASSLAGQGVQPQHF,TGTGCCAGCAGCTTGGCCGGACAGGGGGTCCAGCCCCAGCATTTT
TRBJ2-1,.,TRBV5-6,TRBD1,CASSLAGTVNEQFF,TGTGCCAGCAGCTTGGCAGGGACAGTGAATGAGCAGTTCTTC
TRBJ2-1,few,TRBV4-2,TRBD1,CASSLGTGKNNEQFF,TGTGCCAGCAGCCTAGGGACAGGGAAGAACAATGAGCAGTTCTTC
TRBJ2-1,few,TRBV7-3,TRBD2,CASSFSGEGFDEQFF,TGTGCCAGCAGCTTTAGCGGGGAAGGGTTTGATGAGCAGTTCTTC
TRBJ1-3,.,TRBV9,.,CASSVGSNPGNTIYF,TGTGCCAGCAGCGTGGGCAGCAACCCTGGAAACACCATATATTTT
TRBJ2-4,many,TRBV5-1,TRBD1,CASSPPDRGSENIQYF,TGCGCCAGCAGCCCGCCGGACAGGGGTTCGGAAAACATTCAGTACTTC